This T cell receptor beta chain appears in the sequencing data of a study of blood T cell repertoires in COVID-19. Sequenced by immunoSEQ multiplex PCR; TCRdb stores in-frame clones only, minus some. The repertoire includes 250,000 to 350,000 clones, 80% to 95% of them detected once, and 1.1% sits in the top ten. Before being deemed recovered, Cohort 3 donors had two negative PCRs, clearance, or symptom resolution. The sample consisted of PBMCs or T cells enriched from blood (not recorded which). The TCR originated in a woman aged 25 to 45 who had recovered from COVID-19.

CDR3 sequence: CASSPGLSGTGELFF. As DNA, the CDR3 is TGTGCCAGCAGTCCGGGACTGTCAGGCACCGGGGAGCTGTTTTTT. The chain is built from TRBV6-5 and TRBJ2-2; TRBD2 might be the D (6 bases). There are 15 residues in the CDR3. CDR1 MNHEY and CDR2 SVGAGI come from the germline V gene. Between the trimmed V and J ends, which lost 5 bases and 4 bases, there was a span of 14 bases.